The text below deals with one T cell receptor (beta chain). Antigen: not known. These data are taken from a study of T-cell reconstitution after alpha-beta-depleted transplantation in children. Study-wide points: For some patients, TCRbeta diversity was high at day 60 because of recipient T cells and thymic progenitors that survived. As was reported, about two months after transplant, alpha-beta T cells came from several hundred expanded graft clones. Diversity and T-cell counts at one year after transplant derived mostly from new T cells.

CDR3 length equals 14 residues. V dropped 2 bases and J dropped 5 bases, with 10 bases sitting between them. From germline, CDR1 is SGHRS and CDR2 YFSETQ. During its preparation, the TCRbeta library received unique molecular identifiers. TCRdb re-called the PCR reads through MiXCR, storing one row per CDR3 protein. The sample has approximately 85,000 distinct CDR3 sequences, around 16% seen once. Sequencing used PBMCs, mostly from graft donor cells, obtained 180 days after TCRalphabeta/CD19-depleted stem cell transplant. This clonotype originated in a male patient between 2 and 15 years old who had a stem cell transplant for acute lymphoblastic leukemia, so the T cells may come from the graft donor. This sequence joins TRBV5-1 and TRBJ1-4; unclear D gene. The CDR3 reads CASSLSVGNEKLFF. DNA of the CDR3: TGCGCCAGCAGCTTATCCGTGGGAAATGAAAAACTGTTTTTT.